These 26 T cell receptor beta chains were sequenced from one sample in a study of CXCR3-negative and CXCR3-positive naive CD8 T cells. Study-wide points: For CXCR3-positive naive cells, TRB CDR3s were more hydrophobic than those of CXCR3-negative naive cells.

Antigens for these TCRs are unknown. The study made its TRB cDNA libraries by 5' RACE, adding UMI labels. From its re-call of the 5' RACE reads, TCRdb lists each CDR3 protein once, without DNA. This sample's table reports approximately 100,000 distinct CDR3 sequences. Sequenced material: naive CXCR3+ CD8+ T cells from blood. Noted subset: CD45RO-CCR7+CD27+CD95- naive CD8+ T cells expressing CXCR3 (TNR3+). Receptors were obtained from a human donor in good health. Some clones in this sample may be carry-over from other donors' samples.

The chain couples TRBV29-1 to TRBJ2-1. The CDR3 loop spans 12 amino acids. Germline V CDR1 and CDR2: SQVTM, ANQGSEA. The CDR3 region is CSVERRNNEQFF.

The chain links TRBV19 to TRBJ2-7; TCRdb proposes TRBD1, but this gene call is untestable without DNA. Germline V gives CDR1 LNHDA, CDR2 SQIVND (reference sequence). The CDR3 contains 14 residues. The CDR3 reads CASTGTGENHEQYF.

The J gene is TRBJ2-3, the V gene TRBV7-3; without DNA, the TCRdb call of TRBD1 cannot be checked. The CDR3 spans 15 residues. The germline gives CDR1 SGHTA, CDR2 FQGTGA. The CDR3 here is CASSLTGGRTDTQYF.

This chain joins TRBV28 and TRBJ2-7; TCRdb indicates TRBD1, and absent DNA this call remains unverified. CDR1 is MDHEN, CDR2 SYDVKM, per germline. The CDR3 runs 13 residues. The CDR3 sequence: CASGRDTTYEQYF.

The CDR3 loop reads CASSLTNSYEQYF. The chain couples TRBV5-1 to TRBJ2-7. The CDR3 spans 13 residues. Germline CDR1 is SGHRS and CDR2 is YFSETQ.

V and J are TRBV6-6 and TRBJ2-1; TCRdb indicates TRBD2, and absent DNA this call remains unverified. Looked up from germline, CDR1 is MNHNY and CDR2 is SVGAGI (reference sequence). This CDR3 comprises 15 residues. CDR3 amino acids: CASSYTSGRRNEQFF.

The chain combines TRBV6-5 with TRBJ1-1. Germline V gene sequence: CDR1 MNHEY, CDR2 SVGAGI. The length of the CDR3 is 16 residues. CDR3: CASSYSRQLGNTEAFF.

This chain uses TRBV7-2 with TRBJ1-5; there is no DNA to check the TCRdb D call of TRBD1. This CDR3 has 14 residues. CDR1 SGHTA and CDR2 FQGNSA come from the germline V gene. The CDR3: CASSLGQGVQPQHF.

The chain recombines TRBV7-8 with TRBJ1-5. Germline CDR1 is SGHVS and CDR2 is FQNEAQ. This CDR3 is built from 17 residues. The CDR3 region is CASSLVSSSYSNQPQHF.

The chain employs TRBV12-3 or TRBV12-4 and TRBJ2-7; TCRdb selects TRBD1, and the lack of DNA leaves this call unchecked. The CDR3 extends over 14 amino acids. The chain's CDR3 is CASTSTGKLYEQYF.

The chain combines TRBV6-5 with TRBJ1-1. This CDR3 has 14 amino acids. The germline gives CDR1 MNHEY, CDR2 SVGAGI. CDR3 in amino acids: CASSYSDMNTEAFF.

This sequence joins TRBV29-1 and TRBJ2-7. Germline-derived CDR1 and CDR2 are SQVTM and ANQGSEA. This CDR3 spans 11 amino acids. CDR3 region: CSVRISEEQYF.

The CDR3 sequence: CASSPPGQENTDTQYF. The V and J genes are TRBV7-9 and TRBJ2-3; TCRdb returns TRBD1, unconfirmable since there is no DNA. The CDR3 covers 16 residues. Per the germline V gene, CDR1 is SEHNR and CDR2 is FQNEAQ (reference sequence).

The chain combines TRBV12-3 or TRBV12-4 with TRBJ2-1; TCRdb's D gene call, TRBD2, goes unchecked for lack of DNA. This CDR3 has 14 residues. The CDR3 sequence is CASSKLTGDNEQFF.

This rearrangement joins TRBV29-1 to TRBJ2-7; as DNA is missing, the TRBD1 call by TCRdb cannot be tested. Per germline, CDR1 SQVTM and CDR2 ANQGSEA. There are 12 residues in the CDR3. The CDR3 region is CSAHTGGDEQYF.

The chain combines TRBV7-2 with TRBJ2-1; no DNA is available, so the TRBD2 call from TCRdb remains unchecked. Germline values: CDR1 SGHTA, CDR2 FQGNSA. CDR3 size: 20 residues. Here the CDR3 reads CASSNRAGGAGGPNYNEQFF.

The chain couples TRBV6-2 or TRBV6-3 to TRBJ1-5; checking the TCRdb D call of TRBD1 is not possible without DNA. Germline CDR1 and CDR2: MNHEY and SVGEGT. The CDR3 runs 14 residues. The CDR3 here is CASSYGAGDQPQHF.

The J gene is TRBJ2-1, the V gene TRBV15; with no DNA, the TCRdb D assignment of TRBD1 cannot be verified. This CDR3 has 12 residues. CDR1 is LNHNV, CDR2 YYDKDF, per germline (reference sequence). This CDR3 reads CATSREGDEQFF. Looking up the rest from reference TRBV15 and TRBJ2-1 gives the full variable domain: DAMVIQNPRYQVTQFGKPVTLSCSQTLNHNVMYWYQQKSSQAPKLLFHYYDKDFNNEADTPDNFQSRRPNTSFCFLDIRSPGLGDTAMYLCATSREGDEQFFGPGTRLTVL.

The chain combines TRBV29-1 with TRBJ2-7; TCRdb gives TRBD2 as the D gene, but with no DNA this cannot be confirmed. Germline V gives CDR1 SQVTM, CDR2 ANQGSEA. CDR3 length: 12 residues. The CDR3 spells CSALAAENEQYF.

The V and J genes are TRBV5-1 and TRBJ1-1; the TCRdb call, TRBD1, lacks DNA for checking. The CDR3 totals 14 residues. Germline V gives CDR1 SGHRS, CDR2 YFSETQ. The CDR3 sequence: CASSLEGGPTEAFF.

The chain has TRBV30 and TRBJ1-1; TCRdb calls TRBD1, which cannot be checked without DNA. Germline V gene data show CDR1 as GTSNPN and CDR2 as SVGIG (reference sequence). This CDR3 is 13 amino acids long. CDR3 loop: CAWSSGQGTEAFF.

V gene TRBV4-1 combines with J gene TRBJ1-2; TCRdb's D call of TRBD1 is untestable without DNA. CDR1 MGHRA and CDR2 YSYEKL come from the germline V gene. The CDR3 spans 15 residues. CDR3: CASSQEDSIYYGYTF.

The V call is TRBV18, the J call TRBJ2-7. The CDR3 runs 17 residues. Germline CDR1 reads KGHSH; CDR2 reads LQKENI. Here the CDR3 reads CASSPEFAGGRPHEQYF.

CDR3 amino acids: CASSQGLSPEETQYF. The chain uses TRBV4-1 and TRBJ2-5. Germline values: CDR1 MGHRA, CDR2 YSYEKL. CDR3 length equals 15 residues.

V and J are TRBV7-6 and TRBJ1-1; TCRdb picks TRBD1, but there is no DNA to check that call. The CDR3 contains 13 residues. Germline V gene sequence: CDR1 SGHVS, CDR2 FNYEAQ. The CDR3 reads CASSWTQASEAFF. The variable domain in full, completed from reference TRBV7-6 and TRBJ1-1, reads GAGVSQSPRYKVTKRGQDVALRCDPISGHVSLYWYRQALGQGPEFLTYFNYEAQQDKSGLPNDRFSAERPEGSISTLTIQRTEQRDSAMYRCASSWTQASEAFFGQGTRLTVV.

The chain employs TRBV12-3 or TRBV12-4 and TRBJ1-1; TCRdb lists TRBD1, though no DNA is available to test this call. The CDR3 length is 16 residues. The CDR3 spells CASSSSPGQEGTEAFF.